This TCR beta chain was sequenced in a study of blood T cell repertoires in COVID-19. About the research overall: The United States, Italy and Spain provided the acute and convalescent COVID-19 samples. T cells, B-cell-depleted T cells, or PBMCs provided the cDNA or gDNA that served as material.

In the authors' workflow: Amplified reference gene primers provided the basis for estimating nucleated cell counts. Sequenced by immunoSEQ multiplex PCR; TCRdb stores in-frame clones only, minus some. Clone size and the V and J calls come from that table; the DNA yielded D and trimming. Of about 170,000 clones in the sample, more than 75% were seen once. Trimming shortened V by 4 bases and J by 3 bases, and 13 bases separated the two germline ends. Germline CDR1 and CDR2: SGDLS and YYNGEE. The CDR3 extends over 14 amino acids. The sequencing sample was made of peripheral blood. The chain has TRBV9 and TRBJ2-5; D might be TRBD1 (7 bases). The receptor was derived from a man between 18 and 35 years old with active or convalescent COVID-19. This chain's CDR3 is CASSRRGREETQYF. CDR3 in DNA: TGTGCCAGCAGCAGGAGGGGGCGAGAAGAGACCCAGTACTTC.